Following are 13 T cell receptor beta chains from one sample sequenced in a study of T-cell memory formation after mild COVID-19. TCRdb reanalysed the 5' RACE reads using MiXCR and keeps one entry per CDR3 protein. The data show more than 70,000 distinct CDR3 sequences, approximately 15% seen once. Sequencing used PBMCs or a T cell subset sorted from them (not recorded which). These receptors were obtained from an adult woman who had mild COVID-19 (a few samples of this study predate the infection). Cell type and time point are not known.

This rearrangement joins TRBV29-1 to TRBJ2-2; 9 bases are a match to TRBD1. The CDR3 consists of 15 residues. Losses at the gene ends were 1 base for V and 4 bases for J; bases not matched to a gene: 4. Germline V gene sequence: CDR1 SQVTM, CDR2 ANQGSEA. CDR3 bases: TGCAGCGTTGAAGGTTTGACAGGGGGCACCGGGGAGCTGTTTTTT. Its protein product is CSVEGLTGGTGELFF.

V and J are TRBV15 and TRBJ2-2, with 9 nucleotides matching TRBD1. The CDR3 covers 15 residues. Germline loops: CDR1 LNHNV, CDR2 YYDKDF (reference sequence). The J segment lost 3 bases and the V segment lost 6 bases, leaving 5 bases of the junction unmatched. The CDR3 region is CATSLQGADTGELFF. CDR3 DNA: TGTGCCACCAGTCTACAGGGGGCGGACACCGGGGAGCTGTTTTTT.

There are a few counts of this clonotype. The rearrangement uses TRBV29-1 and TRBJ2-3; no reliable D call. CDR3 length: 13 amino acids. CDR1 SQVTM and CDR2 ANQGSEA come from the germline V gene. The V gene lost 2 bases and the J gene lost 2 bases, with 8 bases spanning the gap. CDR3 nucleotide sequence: TGCAGCGTTGAAACACGGGTCACAGATACGCAGTATTTT. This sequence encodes CSVETRVTDTQYF.

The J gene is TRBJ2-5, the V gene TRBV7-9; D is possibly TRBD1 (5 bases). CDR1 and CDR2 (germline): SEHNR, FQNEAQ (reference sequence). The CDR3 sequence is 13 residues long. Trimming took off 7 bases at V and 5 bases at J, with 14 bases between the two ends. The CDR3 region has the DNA TGTGCCAGCACCGTTCGACAGAAGGAGACCCAGTACTTC. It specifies CASTVRQKETQYF.

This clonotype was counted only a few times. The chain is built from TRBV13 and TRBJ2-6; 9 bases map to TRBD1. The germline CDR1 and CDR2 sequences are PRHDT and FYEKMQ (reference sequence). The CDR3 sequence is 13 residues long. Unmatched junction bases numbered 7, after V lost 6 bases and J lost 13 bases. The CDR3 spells CASSQGQGWVLTF. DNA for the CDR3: TGTGCCAGCAGTCAGGGACAGGGATGGGTCCTGACTTTC.

The CDR3 DNA is TGTGCCGTTCCGGGACTAGCGGTCCAACTAGCCAAAAACATTCAGTACTTC. Translating it yields CAVPGLAVQLAKNIQYF. The V call is TRBV10-3, the J call TRBJ2-4; TRBD2 agrees at 11 bases. J was trimmed by 0 bases and V by 11 bases; bases with no gene match: 12. The CDR3 spans 17 residues. Germline V gene sequence: CDR1 ENHRY, CDR2 SYGVKD.

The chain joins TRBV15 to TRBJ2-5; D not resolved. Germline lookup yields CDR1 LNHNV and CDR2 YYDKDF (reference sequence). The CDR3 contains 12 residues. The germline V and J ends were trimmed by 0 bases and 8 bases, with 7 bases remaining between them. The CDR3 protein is CATSRDIETQYF. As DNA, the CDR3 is TGTGCCACCAGCAGAGATATTGAAACCCAGTACTTC.

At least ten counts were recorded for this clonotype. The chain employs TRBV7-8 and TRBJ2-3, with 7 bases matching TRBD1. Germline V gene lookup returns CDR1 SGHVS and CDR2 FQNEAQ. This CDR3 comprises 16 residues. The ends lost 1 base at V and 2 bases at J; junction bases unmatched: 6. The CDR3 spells CASSLVWDRDTDTQYF. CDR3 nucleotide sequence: TGTGCCAGCAGCTTAGTATGGGACAGAGACACAGATACGCAGTATTTT.

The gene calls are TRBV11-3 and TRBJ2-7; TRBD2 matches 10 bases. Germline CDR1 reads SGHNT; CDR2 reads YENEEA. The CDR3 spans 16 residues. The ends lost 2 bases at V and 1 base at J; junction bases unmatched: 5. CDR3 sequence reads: CASSLLSSGGSYEQYF. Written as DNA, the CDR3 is TGTGCCAGCAGCTTACTATCTAGCGGGGGATCCTACGAGCAGTACTTC.

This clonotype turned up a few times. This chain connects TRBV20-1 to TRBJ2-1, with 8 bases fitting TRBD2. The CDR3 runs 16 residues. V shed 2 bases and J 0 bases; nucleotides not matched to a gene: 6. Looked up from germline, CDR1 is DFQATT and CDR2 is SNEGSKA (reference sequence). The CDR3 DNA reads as TGCAGTGCTAGACCTTTCAGCGGGAGCTCCTACAATGAGCAGTTCTTC. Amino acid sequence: CSARPFSGSSYNEQFF.

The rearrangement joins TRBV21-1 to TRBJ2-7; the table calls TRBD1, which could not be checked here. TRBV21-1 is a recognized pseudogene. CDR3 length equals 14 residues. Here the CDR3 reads CASSQDRGIYEQYF. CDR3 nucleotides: TGTGCCAGCAGCCAGGACAGGGGGATTTACGAGCAGTACTTC.

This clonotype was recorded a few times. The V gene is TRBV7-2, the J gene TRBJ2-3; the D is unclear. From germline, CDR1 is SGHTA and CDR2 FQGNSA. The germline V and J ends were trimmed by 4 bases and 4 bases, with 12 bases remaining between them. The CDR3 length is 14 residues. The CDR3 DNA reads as TGTGCCAGCAGCTCAACTGATCCCGCAGATACGCAGTATTTT. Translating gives CASSSTDPADTQYF. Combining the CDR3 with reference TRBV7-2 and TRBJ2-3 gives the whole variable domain GAGVSQSPSNKVTEKGKDVELRCDPISGHTALYWYRQSLGQGLEFLIYFQGNSAPDKSGLPSDRFSAERTGGSVSTLTIQRTQQEDSAVYLCASSSTDPADTQYFGPGTRLTVL.

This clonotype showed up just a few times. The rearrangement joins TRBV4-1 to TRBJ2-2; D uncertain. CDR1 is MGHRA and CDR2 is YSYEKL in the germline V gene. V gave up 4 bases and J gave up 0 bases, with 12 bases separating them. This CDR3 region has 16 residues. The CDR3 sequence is CASSRLGLPNTGELFF. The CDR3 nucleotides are TGCGCCAGCAGCCGTCTCGGTCTCCCGAACACCGGGGAGCTGTTTTTT.